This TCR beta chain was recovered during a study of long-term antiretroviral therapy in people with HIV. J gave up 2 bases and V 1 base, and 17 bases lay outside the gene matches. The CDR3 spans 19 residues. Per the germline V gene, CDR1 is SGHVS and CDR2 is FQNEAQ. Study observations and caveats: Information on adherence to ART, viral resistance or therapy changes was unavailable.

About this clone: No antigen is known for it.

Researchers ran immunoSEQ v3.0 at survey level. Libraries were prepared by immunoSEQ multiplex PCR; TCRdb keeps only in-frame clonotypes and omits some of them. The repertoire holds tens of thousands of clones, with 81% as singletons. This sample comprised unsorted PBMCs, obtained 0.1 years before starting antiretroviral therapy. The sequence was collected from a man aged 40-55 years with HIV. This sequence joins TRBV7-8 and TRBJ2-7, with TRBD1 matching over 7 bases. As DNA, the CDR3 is TGTGCCAGCAGCTTAGTTTCTATAGTGCGGACAGGAGGTACCTACGAGCAGTACTTC. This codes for CASSLVSIVRTGGTYEQYF.